This TCR beta chain was sequenced in a study of T cells in Graves' hyperthyroidism and ophthalmopathy (dated by TCRdb to about 2019). Looking at the study overall: Peripheral blood samples were taken at initial diagnosis, before any treatment was given. TCR Vbeta CDR3 sequencing of around 130 peripheral blood samples (43 ophthalmopathy, 75 or so hyperthyroidism and approximately 17 progressor patients) is reported in the paper. To identify distinguishing TCR V-J signatures, a discovery cohort of 100 patients was used, comprising some 43 with Graves' ophthalmopathy and around 57 with stable Graves' hyperthyroidism. Whether ophthalmopathy could be predicted prospectively was tested in an independent validation cohort made up of roughly 19 hyperthyroidism patients plus 17 patients who later progressed to ophthalmopathy. For training and testing, the roughly 93 patients in the discovery cohort were randomly divided in a 7:3 ratio. Thyroid tissue and blood T-cell repertoires from six Graves' hyperthyroidism patients were also compared in the study. Following sampling, methimazole starting at 30 mg daily was given to hyperthyroidism patients, and high-dose intravenous methylprednisolone was given to ophthalmopathy patients. The study at large found these results: In cross-validation, a model built on a 13 V-J signature told ophthalmopathy apart from stable hyperthyroidism with 87.88% sensitivity and about 81% specificity, and in testing the same model reached 80%/75%. Sample size was not statistically predetermined, and investigators were not blinded to group allocation. In validation, the model predicted progression to ophthalmopathy with around 71% sensitivity and 72% to 75% specificity, a median of around 6.6 months before onset. Blood samples also contained most of the expanded thyroid clonotypes (frequency above 0.001), which suggests that blood repertoires may reflect thyroid immune responses.

Compared with germline, V lacks 3 bases and J lacks 5 bases; bases without a gene match: 4. The germline V gene (reference sequence) sets CDR1 to LGHDT and CDR2 to YNNKEL. The CDR3 numbers 15 residues from cysteine through phenylalanine. Left in the record is the CDR3 DNA by itself, 45 bases read in frame from the first base. Hyperthyroidism patients were newly diagnosed, with disease duration under 2 months, and aged 18 to 65 years. Exclusion was applied to patients with uncontrolled infections, other autoimmune diseases, pregnancy or lactation. Diagnoses were established on the basis of clinical symptoms, serum thyroxine and TRAb, thyroid ultrasound, and orbital computed tomography. For progressor patients, blood was drawn at the first diagnosis of hyperthyroidism, before any ophthalmopathy symptoms had appeared. PBMCs were isolated from 7.5 to 10 ml of fresh peripheral blood by Ficoll-Paque density gradient centrifugation. Patients classed as progressors first received a Graves' hyperthyroidism diagnosis and then went on to develop ophthalmopathy during follow-up. Total RNA was extracted using Trizol reagent, and RNA quality was assessed on an Agilent 2100 Bioanalyzer.

The TCR beta CDR3 regions were amplified from RNA transcripts. The first round of RT-PCR for the TCR CDR3 was performed with the HTBI primer set and the Qiagen OneStep RT-PCR kit. Libraries were constructed in a second round of multiplex PCR, after which size selection and purification were carried out. Libraries were sequenced paired-end with 100 bp reads on an Illumina HiSeq2000. Per the authors' processing: SOAPnuke was used to process the raw data, removing reads that contained adapters or uncalled bases, had a mean Phred below 15, or lacked an exact match to the constant primer or identifier. High-quality paired reads were merged with COPE v1.2.5, and unique nucleotide sequences were defined as clonotypes. MiTCR v1.1 was used to align clonotypes to the IMGT TRBV, TRBD and TRBJ reference segments. The analysis was restricted to V-J combinations with a frequency above 0.0001, which together covered roughly 99% of the repertoires. A TCS score was defined as the ratio between F50 (clonal expansion) and ExV (chaos), using BLOSUM62-based TCRdist between CDR3 peptides within each V-J. Welch's t-statistics and random forest reduced 450 to 600 V-J features to about 13, which were used in a naive Bayes classifier (R e1071). Using fastp at Q25 and MiXCR, TCRdb reprocessed the public reads and kept productive beta chains. CDR3 protein sequences are deduplicated, and each keeps its most common genes and DNA. The V and J calls follow TCRdb's processing rather than the paper's. The sample yields 550,000 to 850,000 distinct CDR3 sequences; approximately 19% were counted once. 16% of the sample is taken by the ten largest.

This clonotype turned up a few times. The clone's antigen remains unknown. Base qualities were left out, and no much larger clone turns up one base away. The sample consisted of blood. The receptor comes from a woman aged 45-59 years with Graves' hyperthyroidism that later progressed to Graves' ophthalmopathy. The receptor chain draws on TRBV3-1 and TRBJ1-4, with 9 bases in between that match TRBD1. The CDR3 loop reads CASSQGTGSNEKLFF. The sequenced DNA: TGTGCCAGCAGCCAGGGGACAGGGAGCAATGAAAAACTGTTTTTT.